Included here is one T cell receptor beta chain sequence, with context. Its antigen remains unidentified. In germline, CDR1 is MDHEN, CDR2 SYDVKM. The germline V and J ends were trimmed by 3 bases and 3 bases, with 9 bases remaining between them. The CDR3 is 13 residues long. The data were obtained in a study of OX40 agonist ivuxolimab in advanced cancers. Study observations and caveats: Mean expanded clone counts were higher in CD8+ than CD4+ T cells. Low normalized T-cell clonal expansion was additionally recorded for some nonresponders. By week 6 at 0.1 to 3.0 mg/kg, blood CD4+ and CD8+ T cells had expanded clonally. Clonal expansion among partial responders at 0.1-3.0 mg/kg ranked near the lowest.

Measured with immunoSEQ multiplex PCR; TCRdb has only the in-frame clones, and not every one. The sample includes about 140,000 clones, 90% of them seen just once. This sequence joins TRBV28 and TRBJ2-7, with D perhaps matching TRBD1 or TRBD2 (5 bases each). The sequenced sample was CD4+ or CD8+ T cells sorted from blood, obtained in a trial of the OX40 agonist ivuxolimab. The TCR was taken from an adult with an advanced solid tumor such as melanoma, head and neck, liver or kidney cancer. CDR3 bases: TGTGCCAGCAGTTTTAGGGACCGCTACGAGCAGTACTTC. Protein product: CASSFRDRYEQYF.